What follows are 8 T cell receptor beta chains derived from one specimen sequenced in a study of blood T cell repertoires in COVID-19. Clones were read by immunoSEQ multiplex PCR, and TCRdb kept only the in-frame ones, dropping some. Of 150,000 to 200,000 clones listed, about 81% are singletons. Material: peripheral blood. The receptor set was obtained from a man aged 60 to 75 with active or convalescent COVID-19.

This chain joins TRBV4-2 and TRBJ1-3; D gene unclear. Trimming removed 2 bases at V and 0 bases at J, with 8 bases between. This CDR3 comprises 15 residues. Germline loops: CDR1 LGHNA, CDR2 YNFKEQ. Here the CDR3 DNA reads TGTGCCAGCAGCCAATCAGTCGACTCTGGAAACACCATATATTTT. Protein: CASSQSVDSGNTIYF.

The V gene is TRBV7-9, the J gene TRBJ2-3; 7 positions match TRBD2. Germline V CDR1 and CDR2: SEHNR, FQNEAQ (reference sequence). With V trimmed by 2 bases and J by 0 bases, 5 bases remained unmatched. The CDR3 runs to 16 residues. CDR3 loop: CASSLMGGSSTDTQYF. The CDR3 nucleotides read TGTGCCAGCAGCTTAATGGGGGGGAGTAGCACAGATACGCAGTATTTT.

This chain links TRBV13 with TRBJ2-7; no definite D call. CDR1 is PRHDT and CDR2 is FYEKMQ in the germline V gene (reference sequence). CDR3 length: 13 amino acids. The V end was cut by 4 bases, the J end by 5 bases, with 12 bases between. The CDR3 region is CASSSPTRHEQYF. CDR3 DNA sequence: TGTGCCAGCAGCTCCCCGACTCGCCACGAGCAGTACTTC.

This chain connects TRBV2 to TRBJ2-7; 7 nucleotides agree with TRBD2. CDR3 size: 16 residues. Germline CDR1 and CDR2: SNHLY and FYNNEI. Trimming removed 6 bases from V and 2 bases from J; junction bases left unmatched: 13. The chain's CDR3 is CASSEDGGTTTYEQYF. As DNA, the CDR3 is TGTGCCAGCAGCGAGGACGGGGGGACTACTACCTACGAGCAGTACTTC.

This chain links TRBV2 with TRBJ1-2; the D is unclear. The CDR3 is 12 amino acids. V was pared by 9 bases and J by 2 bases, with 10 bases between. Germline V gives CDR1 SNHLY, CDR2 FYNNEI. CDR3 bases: TGTGCCAGAGGAGGCGAAAACTATGGCTACACCTTC. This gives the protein CARGGENYGYTF.

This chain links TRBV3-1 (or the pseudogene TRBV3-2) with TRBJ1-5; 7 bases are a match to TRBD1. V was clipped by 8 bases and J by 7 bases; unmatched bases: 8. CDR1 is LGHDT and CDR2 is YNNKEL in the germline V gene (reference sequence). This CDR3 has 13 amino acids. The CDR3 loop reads CASGRQGGQPQHF. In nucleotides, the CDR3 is TGTGCCAGCGGTAGACAGGGAGGACAGCCCCAGCATTTT.

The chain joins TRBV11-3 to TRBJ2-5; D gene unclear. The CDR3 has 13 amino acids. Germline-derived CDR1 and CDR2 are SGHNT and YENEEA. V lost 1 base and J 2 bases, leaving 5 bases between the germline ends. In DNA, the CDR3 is TGTGCCAGCAGCTTAGGACTTCAAGAGACCCAGTACTTC. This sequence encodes CASSLGLQETQYF.

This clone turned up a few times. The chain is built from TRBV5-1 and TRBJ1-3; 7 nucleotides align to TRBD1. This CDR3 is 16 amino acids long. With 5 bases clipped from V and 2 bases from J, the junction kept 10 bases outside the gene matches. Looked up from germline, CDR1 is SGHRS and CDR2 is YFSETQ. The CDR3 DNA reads TGCGCCAGCAGTGAGGGGGCGGCTGTGGCTGGAAACACCATATATTTT. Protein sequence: CASSEGAAVAGNTIYF.